This T cell receptor (beta chain) comes out of a study of beta chain features in type 1 diabetes. The investigators reverse transcribed all of the isolated RNA, so they sequenced expressed TCRB transcripts. The protocol was immunoSEQ multiplex PCR, while the TCRdb copy is restricted to in-frame clones and leaves out a portion. The table lists around 250,000 clones, 25% to 35% of them singletons. Study results and limitations: Sampled from patients, naive, central memory and Treg TCRB repertoires appeared more similar than those sampled from healthy donors.

V gave up 2 bases and J gave up 2 bases; unmatched junction bases: 8. The CDR3 is made up of 15 amino acids. Germline loops: CDR1 GTSNPN, CDR2 SVGIG (reference sequence). This clone appeared a few times. Its antigen is unidentified. The TCR comes from a man aged 25-45 years in good health. The genes are TRBV30 and TRBJ1-1; 7 nucleotides line up with TRBD1. Sequenced input: central memory CD4+ T cells from blood. This CDR3 is CAWSPSGQINTEAFF. The DNA for the CDR3 is TGTGCCTGGAGTCCGTCGGGACAGATTAACACTGAAGCTTTCTTT.